What follows are 31 T cell receptor beta chains derived from one specimen sequenced in a study of blood T cell repertoires in COVID-19. Produced via immunoSEQ multiplex PCR; TCRdb's table is partial and in-frame only. The sample carries 140,000 to 150,000 clones, approximately 87% recorded once. The sample was peripheral blood. These receptors were taken from a woman between 45 and 65 years old with active or convalescent COVID-19.

The table lists this clone with a count of one. This chain links TRBV19 with TRBJ1-3, with D perhaps matching TRBD1 (6 bases). V was pared by 6 bases and J by 3 bases, with 18 bases between. Germline loops: CDR1 LNHDA, CDR2 SQIVND (reference sequence). There are 16 residues in the CDR3. This chain's CDR3 is CASRNSQGTVGNTIYF. In DNA form, the CDR3 reads TGTGCCAGTAGAAACAGCCAGGGGACCGTTGGAAACACCATATATTTT.

This clone was counted a few times. This chain connects TRBV10-3 to TRBJ1-1; 7 nucleotides align to TRBD1. With V trimmed by 6 bases and J by 1 base, 2 bases remained unmatched. CDR3 size: 13 residues. Germline CDR1 reads ENHRY; CDR2 reads SYGVKD. The CDR3 coding sequence is TGTGCCATCAGAGACAGGGAGAACACTGAAGCTTTCTTT. Amino acids: CAIRDRENTEAFF.

The chain joins TRBV4-3 to TRBJ1-1, with D possibly matching TRBD1 (5 bases). V dropped 1 base and J dropped 3 bases, with 12 bases sitting between them. The CDR3 contains 15 residues. Germline CDR1 LGHNA, CDR2 YSLEER. CDR3 nucleotides: TGCGCCAGCAGCCAAGTGACAGATTACGACACTGAAGCTTTCTTT. Translated: CASSQVTDYDTEAFF.

The chain joins TRBV6-6 to TRBJ1-5; TRBD1 matches at 10 bases. This CDR3 spans 16 amino acids. V lost 4 bases, J lost 5 bases, and 8 bases stayed unmatched. Germline V gives CDR1 MNHNY, CDR2 SVGAGI (reference sequence). The CDR3 coding sequence is TGTGCCAGCAGTTTCCTCCCGGGACAGGGGTATCAGCCCCAGCATTTT. It encodes CASSFLPGQGYQPQHF.

CDR3 loop: CASSVHRDSTDTQYF. The DNA of the CDR3 is TGTGCCAGCAGTGTCCACAGGGACAGCACAGATACGCAGTATTTT. V gene TRBV6-2 or TRBV6-3 combines with J gene TRBJ2-3; possibly TRBD1 for D (6 bases). Trimming removed 5 bases at V and 0 bases at J, with 12 bases between. The CDR3 is made up of 15 amino acids. Germline CDR1 reads MNHEY; CDR2 reads SVGEGT.

The sample holds a few counts of this clone. V is TRBV29-1 and J is TRBJ1-1, with 7 bases that match TRBD1. With V trimmed by 6 bases and J by 5 bases, 12 bases remained unmatched. CDR1 is SQVTM and CDR2 is ANQGSEA in the germline V gene. The CDR3 consists of 14 residues. DNA for the CDR3: TGCAGCGTCCTAAGACAGGGCCAAAGGACTGAAGCTTTCTTT. Encoded protein: CSVLRQGQRTEAFF.

The rearrangement uses TRBV7-2 and TRBJ2-1, with 7 bases identical to TRBD1. CDR1 is SGHTA and CDR2 is FQGNSA in the germline V gene. The CDR3 spans 15 residues. V trimming: 3 bases; J trimming: 5 bases; junction bases outside the gene matches: 7. The CDR3 reads CASSFRGQPNNEQFF. The CDR3 DNA follows: TGTGCCAGCAGCTTTAGGGGACAGCCTAACAATGAGCAGTTCTTC.

The chain has TRBV9 and TRBJ2-2; weak D call: TRBD2 (6 bases). V was trimmed by 2 bases and J by 3 bases, leaving 11 bases between them. The CDR3 runs to 15 residues. From germline, CDR1 is SGDLS and CDR2 YYNGEE. CDR3 in DNA: TGTGCCAGCAGCGTCCGGGACTCCTACACCGGGGAGCTGTTTTTT. It translates to CASSVRDSYTGELFF.

The CDR3 spells CATRTSGSNEQFF. The CDR3 nucleotides read TGTGCCACCCGGACTAGCGGGAGCAATGAGCAGTTCTTC. This rearrangement joins TRBV19 to TRBJ2-1; 13 bases agree with TRBD2. With V trimmed by 10 bases and J by 6 bases, 3 bases remained unmatched. CDR1 is LNHDA, CDR2 SQIVND, per germline (reference sequence). The CDR3 length is 13 residues.

The chain uses TRBV11-3 and TRBJ1-1, with 7 bases matching TRBD1. Germline V gene data show CDR1 as SGHNT and CDR2 as YENEEA. The ends lost 8 bases at V and 2 bases at J; junction bases unmatched: 5. The CDR3 loop spans 13 amino acids. DNA of the CDR3: TGTGCCAGCCAGGGACAGTACAACACTGAAGCTTTCTTT. Translation: CASQGQYNTEAFF.

This rearrangement joins TRBV15 to TRBJ1-2, with a possible D match to TRBD1 (6 bases). The V gene lost 0 bases and the J gene lost 4 bases, with 6 bases spanning the gap. The germline CDR1 and CDR2 sequences are LNHNV and YYDKDF (reference sequence). The CDR3 length is 13 residues. The CDR3 DNA sequence: TGTGCCACCAGCAGAGACAGGGGCTATGGCTACACCTTC. Amino acids: CATSRDRGYGYTF.

CDR3 bases: TGTGCCTGGTTAAAGACAGGGGAAAATAATGAGCAGTTCTTC. Its translation: CAWLKTGENNEQFF. The chain uses TRBV30 and TRBJ2-1; TRBD1 agrees at 8 bases. The J segment lost 7 bases and the V segment lost 5 bases, leaving 10 bases of the junction unmatched. The CDR3 sequence is 14 residues long. The germline gives CDR1 GTSNPN, CDR2 SVGIG (reference sequence).

The V and J genes are TRBV5-8 and TRBJ2-4, with D hard to call. Germline-derived CDR1 and CDR2 are SGHTS and YDEGEE. The CDR3 loop spans 11 amino acids. V was trimmed by 4 bases and J by 15 bases, leaving 14 bases between them. The DNA of the CDR3 is TGTGCCAGCAGCATCCTTGAGTTTTTGTACTTC. This gives the protein CASSILEFLYF.

The CDR3 coding sequence is TGTGCCAGCAGTGAGGAGGGAGGTTACAATGAGCAGTTCTTC. Its translation is CASSEEGGYNEQFF. This chain connects TRBV6-4 to TRBJ2-1, with D possibly being TRBD2 (6 bases). Germline CDR1 and CDR2: MRHNA and SNTAGT. The CDR3 covers 14 residues. V dropped 3 bases and J dropped 4 bases, with 10 bases sitting between them.

J is TRBJ1-1 and V is TRBV10-3; 9 nucleotides align to TRBD1. Trimming at V came to 6 bases and at J to 1 base, leaving 3 bases not matched to a gene. The CDR3 spans 14 residues. Germline V lookup: CDR1 ENHRY, CDR2 SYGVKD. As DNA, the CDR3 is TGTGCCATCAGAGGGGGACAGGGGAACACTGAAGCTTTCTTT. Its translation is CAIRGGQGNTEAFF.

The chain uses TRBV6-2 or TRBV6-3 and TRBJ2-1; the match to TRBD1 covers 7 bases. This CDR3 region has 17 residues. The germline V gene has CDR1 MNHEY and CDR2 SVGEGT. V lost 2 bases, J lost 0 bases, and 7 bases stayed unmatched. CDR3 nucleotide sequence: TGTGCCAGCAGTTACAGCGCACAGGGGTTCTCCTACAATGAGCAGTTCTTC. Its protein product is CASSYSAQGFSYNEQFF.

The gene calls are TRBV9 and TRBJ2-3; 8 positions agree with TRBD2. V trimming: 3 bases; J trimming: 3 bases; junction bases outside the gene matches: 9. Germline V gene lookup returns CDR1 SGDLS and CDR2 YYNGEE. This CDR3 is built from 16 residues. As DNA, the CDR3 is TGTGCCAGCAGCGACACCACGGGGGGGCCGACAGATACGCAGTATTTT. It is translated as CASSDTTGGPTDTQYF.

This rearrangement joins TRBV7-2 to TRBJ2-3, with D perhaps TRBD2 (5 bases). The CDR3 has 14 amino acids. Deletions cut 1 base from V and 5 bases from J, with 10 bases between. Per germline, CDR1 SGHTA and CDR2 FQGNSA. As DNA, the CDR3 is TGTGCCAGCAGCTTAGTTGGGGAGAAAGATACGCAGTATTTT. Protein sequence: CASSLVGEKDTQYF.

This clone was seen a single time. The rearrangement links TRBV4-3 to TRBJ2-4; D not certain. There are 18 residues in the CDR3. Trimming removed 1 base at V and 3 bases at J, with 19 bases between. Per germline, CDR1 LGHNA and CDR2 YSLEER. This chain's CDR3 is CASSQAVVSRGGKNIQYF. In DNA, the CDR3 is TGCGCCAGCAGCCAAGCGGTCGTCAGTAGAGGTGGCAAAAACATTCAGTACTTC.

This clone has just one count. The chain combines TRBV5-5 with TRBJ1-2; tentatively, D is TRBD1 (6 bases). Germline-derived CDR1 and CDR2 are SGHKS and YYEKEE (reference sequence). CDR3 length equals 14 residues. V was cut by 4 bases and J by 0 bases, with 10 bases left in between. For the CDR3, the DNA is TGTGCCAGCAGCCAGGGGATATCTAACTATGGCTACACCTTC. Its protein is CASSQGISNYGYTF.

The chain combines TRBV27 with TRBJ1-2; 12 bases match TRBD1. CDR1 is MNHEY, CDR2 SMNVEV, per germline (reference sequence). The CDR3 spans 17 residues. The V segment lost 0 bases and the J segment 7 bases; nucleotides outside the gene matches: 9. The CDR3 loop reads CASSLSAGTGGASGYTF. CDR3 in DNA: TGTGCCAGCAGTTTATCGGCCGGGACAGGGGGCGCTTCTGGCTACACCTTC.

There are a few counts of this clone. V and J are TRBV4-2 and TRBJ1-6; D remains unclear. CDR1 LGHNA and CDR2 YNFKEQ come from the germline V gene. V was cut by 6 bases and J by 11 bases, with 11 bases left in between. The CDR3 runs 12 residues. Here the CDR3 reads CASSREEAPLHF. The CDR3 DNA is TGTGCCAGCAGTAGGGAGGAGGCACCCCTCCACTTT.

This clone has a single count. The gene calls are TRBV6-5 and TRBJ1-1; 7 bases fit TRBD1. V was pared by 6 bases and J by 0 bases, with 7 bases of the junction left unmatched. The germline CDR1 and CDR2 sequences are MNHEY and SVGAGI. The CDR3 loop spans 15 amino acids. Here the CDR3 DNA reads TGTGCCAGCAGCCCCCCGACAGGGATGAACACTGAAGCTTTCTTT. It encodes CASSPPTGMNTEAFF.

This chain connects TRBV4-2 to TRBJ2-2; TRBD2 matches 13 bases. From germline, CDR1 is LGHNA and CDR2 YNFKEQ. Trimming cost V 0 bases and J 5 bases; bases outside gene matches: 15. This CDR3 has 21 residues. CDR3 loop: CASSQDPATSGRADGTGELFF. Here the CDR3 DNA reads TGTGCCAGCAGCCAAGATCCCGCAACTAGCGGGAGGGCCGATGGTACCGGGGAGCTGTTTTTT.

The chain couples TRBV9 to TRBJ1-1, with no clear D. The CDR3 contains 14 residues. Germline CDR1 reads SGDLS; CDR2 reads YYNGEE. V lost 3 bases, J lost 1 base, and 10 bases lay in between. Written as DNA, the CDR3 is TGTGCCAGCAGCGCAGGACTGGAGAACACTGAAGCTTTCTTT. Residues: CASSAGLENTEAFF.

CDR3 DNA: TGTGCCAGCAGCTTAGGCGGTGGACTAGCCGAGACCCAGTACTTC. Encoded protein: CASSLGGGLAETQYF. The chain combines TRBV7-2 with TRBJ2-5, with 8 nucleotides matching TRBD2. Germline trimming cut 1 base from V and 5 bases from J; bases unmatched to any gene: 6. The CDR3 runs 15 residues. Germline CDR1 is SGHTA and CDR2 is FQGNSA.

The chain joins TRBV28 to TRBJ1-4; tentative D call: TRBD1 (6 bases). The CDR3 runs 12 residues. CDR1 and CDR2 (germline): MDHEN, SYDVKM. Trimming removed 11 bases at V and 10 bases at J, with 17 bases between. The CDR3 here is CAGQQGSGKLFF. For the CDR3, the DNA is TGTGCCGGACAACAGGGTTCTGGAAAACTGTTTTTT.

This chain links TRBV10-3 with TRBJ2-5; possibly TRBD1 for D (6 bases). This CDR3 contains 14 residues. CDR1 is ENHRY, CDR2 SYGVKD, per germline. V lost 2 bases and J 2 bases, leaving 9 bases between the germline ends. The CDR3 sequence: CAISEGQTQETQYF. CDR3 sequence (DNA): TGTGCCATCAGTGAGGGACAGACTCAAGAGACCCAGTACTTC.

The chain uses TRBV12-3 or TRBV12-4 and TRBJ1-1; no firm D call. This CDR3 region has 13 residues. V gave up 4 bases and J gave up 4 bases, with 10 bases separating them. CDR3 in amino acids: CASSSEEGTEAFF. DNA of the CDR3: TGTGCCAGCAGTTCCGAGGAAGGCACTGAAGCTTTCTTT.

This clone appeared a few times. The chain couples TRBV5-1 to TRBJ2-3; 9 nucleotides agree with TRBD1. CDR3 length: 16 amino acids. The V segment lost 1 base and the J segment 4 bases; nucleotides outside the gene matches: 7. Germline V gene lookup returns CDR1 SGHRS and CDR2 YFSETQ. The CDR3 DNA follows: TGCGCCAGCAGCTTGAGGGGGGGACAGGGCGCAGATACGCAGTATTTT. Translating it yields CASSLRGGQGADTQYF.

This clone came up a few times. This chain connects TRBV18 to TRBJ2-1; a possible D gene is TRBD1 (6 bases). Per the germline V gene, CDR1 is KGHSH and CDR2 is LQKENI. CDR3 length: 13 residues. V was clipped by 3 bases and J by 11 bases, with 14 bases between them. The chain's CDR3 is CASSPVGQGKQFF. Written as DNA, the CDR3 is TGTGCCAGCTCACCGGTGGGACAAGGGAAGCAGTTCTTC. Combining the CDR3 with reference TRBV18 and TRBJ2-1 gives the whole variable domain NAGVMQNPRHLVRRRGQEARLRCSPMKGHSHVYWYRQLPEEGLKFMVYLQKENIIDESGMPKERFSAEFPKEGPSILRIQQVVRGDSAAYFCASSPVGQGKQFFGPGTRLTVL.